This is a list of T cell receptor beta chains from one sample in a study of blood T cell repertoires in COVID-19. TCRdb's table, derived via immunoSEQ multiplex PCR, lists solely in-frame clones and lacks some. The sample includes approximately 90,000 clones, around nine tenths of them seen just once. The specimen sequenced was peripheral blood. These receptors were obtained from a man in his sixties with COVID-19, enrolled during active disease. The CDR3 runs from the conserved cysteine through the conserved F or W. Each record gives: J gene, D gene, clone size, V gene, CDR3 protein, CDR3 DNA. D genes are given only for firm matches. Clone size is stated in some rows and not others, as once, few, many or a class when expanded.

TRBJ2-1 | TRBD1 | . | TRBV24-1 | CATSDSGTGISSEQFF | TGTGCCACCAGTGATTCCGGGACAGGCATCTCTAGCGAGCAGTTCTTC
TRBJ2-7 | . | . | TRBV6-5 | CASSYGPSGEQYF | TGTGCCAGCAGTTACGGGCCCTCGGGGGAGCAGTACTTC
TRBJ1-1 | . | . | TRBV3-1/TRBV3-2 | CASSQDLVSTEAFF | TGTGCCAGCAGCCAAGATCTTGTGTCGACTGAAGCTTTCTTT
TRBJ1-1 | . | . | TRBV2 | CASSVRGVQNTEAFF | TGTGCCAGCAGTGTTCGGGGGGTTCAGAACACTGAAGCTTTCTTT
TRBJ1-5 | . | . | TRBV30 | CAWSVGGGNQPQHF | TGTGCCTGGAGTGTAGGGGGGGGGAATCAGCCCCAGCATTTT
TRBJ1-2 | TRBD1 | few | TRBV6-6 | CASRGQGDYGYTF | TGTGCCAGCAGGGGACAGGGCGACTATGGCTACACCTTC
TRBJ1-1 | TRBD1 | . | TRBV5-6 | CASSTGTGRDTEAFF | TGTGCCAGCAGCACCGGGACAGGGAGGGACACTGAAGCTTTCTTT
TRBJ1-2 | . | . | TRBV9 | CASSGTHPQDRTNYGYTF | TGTGCCAGCAGCGGGACTCATCCTCAGGACAGAACTAACTATGGCTACACCTTC
TRBJ2-7 | TRBD1 | . | TRBV20-1 | CSASRPGQSYEQYF | TGCAGTGCTAGTAGACCGGGACAGTCCTACGAGCAGTACTTC
TRBJ1-1 | . | . | TRBV24-1 | CATSDQGTEAFF | TGTGCCACCAGTGATCAGGGCACTGAAGCTTTCTTT
TRBJ2-3 | TRBD2 | . | TRBV9 | CASSVSTSGRGGADTQYF | TGTGCCAGCAGCGTATCGACTAGCGGGAGGGGGGGCGCAGATACGCAGTATTTT
TRBJ1-6 | TRBD1 | . | TRBV30 | CAWGDRRGSPLHF | TGTGCCTGGGGGGACAGACGGGGTTCACCCCTCCACTTT
TRBJ1-1 | . | . | TRBV2 | CASSISGAHTEAFF | TGTGCCAGCAGTATCTCAGGGGCCCACACTGAAGCTTTCTTT
TRBJ2-2 | . | . | TRBV18 | CASSPTGATNTGELFF | TGTGCCAGCTCGCCGACAGGAGCCACGAACACCGGGGAGCTGTTTTTT
TRBJ2-1 | . | . | TRBV11-3 | CASSRGTGSYNEQFF | TGTGCCAGCAGCCGGGGTACTGGCTCCTACAATGAGCAGTTCTTC
TRBJ1-2 | . | . | TRBV5-4 | CASSPIGGQNYGYTF | TGTGCCAGCAGTCCTATAGGCGGACAGAACTATGGCTACACCTTC
TRBJ2-3 | . | . | TRBV12-3/TRBV12-4 | CASTSSEADTQYF | TGTGCCAGCACCTCTAGCGAGGCAGATACGCAGTATTTT
TRBJ2-5 | . | . | TRBV5-4 | CASRSQVEETQYF | TGTGCCAGCAGATCACAGGTAGAAGAGACCCAGTACTTC
TRBJ2-2 | . | . | TRBV18 | CASSPPGQIANTGELFF | TGTGCCAGCTCTCCACCGGGACAAATCGCGAACACCGGGGAGCTGTTTTTT
TRBJ2-1 | TRBD1 | . | TRBV29-1 | CSGDRANEQFF | TGCAGCGGTGACAGGGCCAATGAGCAGTTCTTC
TRBJ2-7 | . | . | TRBV12-3/TRBV12-4 | CASTLRGYEQYF | TGTGCCAGCACCCTCCGAGGGTACGAGCAGTACTTC
TRBJ2-7 | . | . | TRBV4-1 | CASSQLHGESYEQYF | TGCGCCAGCAGCCAACTACACGGGGAGTCCTACGAGCAGTACTTC
TRBJ1-1 | . | . | TRBV29-1 | CSVDYRGYEAFF | TGCAGCGTTGATTACCGGGGTTATGAAGCTTTCTTT
TRBJ2-7 | . | . | TRBV19 | CASSIGGYGSYEQYF | TGTGCCAGTAGTATAGGGGGCTATGGTTCCTACGAGCAGTACTTC
TRBJ2-7 | TRBD1 | . | TRBV9 | CASSAFQDGTGVDEQYF | TGTGCCAGCAGCGCCTTCCAAGACGGGACAGGGGTAGACGAGCAGTACTTC
TRBJ2-3 | TRBD2 | once | TRBV24-1 | CATSDSASGIGRDTQYF | TGTGCCACCAGTGATTCGGCTAGCGGGATCGGTAGAGATACGCAGTATTTT
TRBJ1-4 | . | . | TRBV30 | CAWSVGAGPNEKLFF | TGTGCCTGGAGTGTCGGTGCAGGGCCTAATGAAAAACTGTTTTTT
TRBJ1-1 | TRBD1 | once | TRBV7-9 | CASSSSEGAVVAEAFF | TGTGCCAGCAGCTCCTCCGAGGGGGCAGTTGTCGCTGAAGCTTTCTTT
TRBJ1-6 | TRBD1 | once | TRBV10-1 | CASRDRANSPLHF | TGCGCCAGCAGGGACAGGGCCAATTCACCCCTCCACTTT
TRBJ2-7 | TRBD1 | once | TRBV7-6 | CASSSRDSEQYF | TGTGCCAGCAGCTCCCGGGACAGCGAGCAGTACTTC
TRBJ2-5 | TRBD2 | few | TRBV19 | CASSTTLGGGETQYF | TGTGCCAGTAGTACAACTCTAGGCGGGGGGGAGACCCAGTACTTC
TRBJ1-1 | . | . | TRBV5-4 | CASSPPFPGNTEAFF | TGTGCCAGCAGCCCTCCTTTCCCCGGGAACACTGAAGCTTTCTTT
TRBJ1-2 | . | . | TRBV2 | CASSEGGSHGYTF | TGTGCCAGCAGTGAAGGAGGGAGTCATGGCTACACCTTC
TRBJ2-3 | TRBD1 | . | TRBV12-5 | CASGLAYRGPDDSDTQYF | TGTGCTAGTGGTTTGGCCTACAGGGGGCCGGATGACTCGGATACGCAGTATTTT
TRBJ1-1 | . | . | TRBV5-4 | CATSREIKDEAFF | TGTGCCACCTCTAGGGAGATAAAGGATGAAGCTTTCTTT
TRBJ1-5 | . | . | TRBV2 | CASSGGVSNQPQHF | TGTGCCAGCAGTGGCGGGGTAAGCAATCAGCCCCAGCATTTT
TRBJ1-2 | . | . | TRBV7-8 | CASSLASGYGYTF | TGTGCCAGCAGCTTAGCGTCGGGCTATGGCTACACCTTC
TRBJ1-3 | . | . | TRBV6-1 | CASSENPGGFFGNTIYF | TGTGCCAGCAGTGAAAACCCCGGAGGTTTTTTTGGAAACACCATATATTTT
TRBJ1-3 | TRBD1 | . | TRBV29-1 | CSAVGQGNSGNTIYF | TGCAGCGCTGTGGGACAGGGTAACTCTGGAAACACCATATATTTT
TRBJ2-1 | . | . | TRBV9 | CASSPYGEINEQFF | TGTGCCAGCAGCCCGTATGGGGAGATCAATGAGCAGTTCTTC
TRBJ1-2 | TRBD1 | . | TRBV13 | CASSPRTGGHGYTF | TGTGCCAGCAGCCCGCGGACAGGGGGCCATGGCTACACCTTC
TRBJ2-7 | . | . | TRBV7-2 | CASSLAGAGYRHYEQYF | TGTGCCAGCAGCTTAGCGGGAGCGGGTTACCGGCACTACGAGCAGTACTTC
TRBJ2-1 | TRBD2 | . | TRBV12-5 | CASGSGLAGVKGDEQFF | TGTGCTAGTGGTTCCGGACTAGCGGGAGTTAAGGGGGATGAGCAGTTCTTC
TRBJ2-1 | TRBD1 | . | TRBV6-6 | CASSSRTGRNEQFF | TGTGCCAGCAGTAGCCGGACAGGGAGGAATGAGCAGTTCTTC
TRBJ1-2 | TRBD1 | . | TRBV7-2 | CASGGGQNYGYTF | TGTGCCAGCGGAGGGGGACAGAACTATGGCTACACCTTC
TRBJ2-7 | . | . | TRBV18 | CASSPVGHRGLYEQYF | TGTGCCAGCTCACCCGTAGGGCACAGGGGACTCTACGAGCAGTACTTC
TRBJ2-3 | . | . | TRBV27 | CASSLSETEDTQYF | TGTGCCAGCAGTTTATCCGAGACAGAAGATACGCAGTATTTT
TRBJ2-7 | . | . | TRBV28 | CASCGRWSYEQYF | TGTGCCAGCTGTGGCAGGTGGTCCTACGAGCAGTACTTC
TRBJ1-1 | TRBD1 | . | TRBV9 | CASSPGQGPAEAFF | TGTGCCAGCAGCCCGGGACAGGGACCCGCTGAAGCTTTCTTT
TRBJ1-2 | TRBD1 | . | TRBV5-1 | CASSLTGGESDYGYTF | TGCGCCAGCAGCTTGACAGGGGGTGAAAGTGACTATGGCTACACCTTC
TRBJ1-1 | . | . | TRBV7-8 | CASSLFGGDKTEAFF | TGTGCCAGCAGCTTATTCGGGGGAGATAAGACTGAAGCTTTCTTT
TRBJ1-1 | . | . | TRBV9 | CASSPQGPNTEAFF | TGTGCCAGCAGCCCACAGGGCCCGAACACTGAAGCTTTCTTT
TRBJ1-1 | . | . | TRBV2 | CAKEEGEYTEAFF | TGTGCCAAGGAGGAGGGCGAGTACACTGAAGCTTTCTTT
TRBJ1-4 | . | . | TRBV15 | CATSRDLGAAEKLFF | TGTGCCACCAGCAGAGATTTGGGGGCGGCTGAAAAACTGTTTTTT
TRBJ2-5 | . | once | TRBV7-9 | CAIIQETQYF | TGTGCCATAATTCAAGAGACCCAGTACTTC